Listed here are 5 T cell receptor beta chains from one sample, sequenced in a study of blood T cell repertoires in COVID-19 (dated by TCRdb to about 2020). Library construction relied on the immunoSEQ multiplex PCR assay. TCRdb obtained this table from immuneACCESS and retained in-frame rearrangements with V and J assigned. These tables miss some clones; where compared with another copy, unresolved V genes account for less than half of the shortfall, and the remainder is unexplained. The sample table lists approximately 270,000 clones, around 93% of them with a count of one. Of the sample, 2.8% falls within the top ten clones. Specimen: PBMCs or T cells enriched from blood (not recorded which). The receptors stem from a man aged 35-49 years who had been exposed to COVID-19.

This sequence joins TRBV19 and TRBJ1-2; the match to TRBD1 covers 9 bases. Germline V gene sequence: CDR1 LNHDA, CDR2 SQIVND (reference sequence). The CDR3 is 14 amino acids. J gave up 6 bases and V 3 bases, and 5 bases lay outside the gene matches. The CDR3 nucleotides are TGTGCCAGTAGTATCACAGGGGGCGCAGATGGCTACACCTTC. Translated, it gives CASSITGGADGYTF.

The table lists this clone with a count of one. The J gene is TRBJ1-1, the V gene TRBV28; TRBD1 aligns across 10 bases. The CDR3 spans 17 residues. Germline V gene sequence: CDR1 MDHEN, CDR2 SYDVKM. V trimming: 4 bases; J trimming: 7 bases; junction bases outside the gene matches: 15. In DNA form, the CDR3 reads TGTGCCAGCAGTTCCTGGGACAGGGGATTAATTTATATTGAAGCTTTCTTT. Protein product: CASSSWDRGLIYIEAFF.

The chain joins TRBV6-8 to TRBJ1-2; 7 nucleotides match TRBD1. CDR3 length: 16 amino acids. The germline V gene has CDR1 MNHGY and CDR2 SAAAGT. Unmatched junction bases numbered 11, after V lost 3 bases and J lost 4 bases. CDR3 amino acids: CASSYFKPGGVYGYTF. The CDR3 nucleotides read TGTGCCAGCAGTTATTTCAAGCCAGGGGGTGTCTATGGCTACACCTTC.

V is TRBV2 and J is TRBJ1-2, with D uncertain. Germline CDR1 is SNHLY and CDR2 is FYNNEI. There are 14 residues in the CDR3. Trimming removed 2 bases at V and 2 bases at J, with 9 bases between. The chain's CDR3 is CASSELAVNYGYTF. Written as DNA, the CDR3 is TGTGCCAGCAGTGAACTGGCAGTAAACTATGGCTACACCTTC.

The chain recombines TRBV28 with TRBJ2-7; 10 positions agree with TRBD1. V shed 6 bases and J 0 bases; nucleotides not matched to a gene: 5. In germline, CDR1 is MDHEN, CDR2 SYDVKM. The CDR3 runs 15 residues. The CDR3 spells CASSPGTGDSYEQYF. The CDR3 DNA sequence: TGTGCCAGCAGCCCCGGGACAGGGGACTCCTACGAGCAGTACTTC.